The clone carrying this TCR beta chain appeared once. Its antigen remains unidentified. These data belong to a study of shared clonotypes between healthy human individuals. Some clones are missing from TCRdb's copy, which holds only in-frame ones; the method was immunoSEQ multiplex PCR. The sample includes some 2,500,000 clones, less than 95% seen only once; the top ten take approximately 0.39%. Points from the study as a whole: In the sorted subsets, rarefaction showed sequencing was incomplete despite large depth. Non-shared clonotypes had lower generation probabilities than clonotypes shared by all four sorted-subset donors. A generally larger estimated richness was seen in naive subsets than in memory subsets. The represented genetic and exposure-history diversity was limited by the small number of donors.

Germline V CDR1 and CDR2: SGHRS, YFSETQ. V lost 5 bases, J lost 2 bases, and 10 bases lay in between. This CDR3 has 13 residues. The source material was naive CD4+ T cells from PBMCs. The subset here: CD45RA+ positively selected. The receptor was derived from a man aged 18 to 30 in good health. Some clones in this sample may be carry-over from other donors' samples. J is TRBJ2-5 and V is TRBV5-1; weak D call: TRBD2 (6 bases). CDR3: CASRDAGQETQYF. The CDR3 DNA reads TGCGCCAGCAGGGACGCGGGACAAGAGACCCAGTACTTC.